This T cell receptor beta chain is drawn from a study of a mutant IDH1 vaccine in newly diagnosed glioma. Looking at the study overall: Patients got radiotherapy, temozolomide, or both beforehand, and most got both. Study-wide points: Vaccine-induced immune responses were detected in about 95% of patients.

Documented time point: week 47, end of study. Each dose delivered 300 ug of mutant IDH1 20-mer peptide subcutaneously with imiquimod. Germline V CDR1 and CDR2: LNHDA, SQIVND (reference sequence). V lost 0 bases to trimming and J lost 2 bases, with 8 bases between them. The CDR3 contains 15 residues. As concerns this clone: Its matching antigen is unknown.

TCRdb's table, derived via immunoSEQ multiplex PCR, lists solely in-frame clones and lacks some. Of some 10,000 clones listed, about four fifths are singletons. Here the sequenced sample was PBMCs, taken from a glioma patient whose treatment included an IDH1 peptide vaccine. The rearrangement links TRBV19 to TRBJ2-1, with a tentative D call TRBD1 (6 bases). This sequence was found in a young man with glioma. The DNA for the CDR3 is TGTGCCAGTAGTATAGACGAGGGGGCCTACAATGAGCAGTTCTTC. Its protein is CASSIDEGAYNEQFF.